The 21 T cell receptor beta chains below all came from one sample that was sequenced in a study of blood T cell repertoires in COVID-19. Produced via immunoSEQ multiplex PCR; TCRdb's table is partial and in-frame only. The sample records 100,000 to 150,000 clones, nearly 90% being singletons. What was sequenced was peripheral blood. These receptors all come from a woman aged 80 or over with acute or convalescent COVID-19.

The rearrangement joins TRBV29-1 to TRBJ1-2, with D hard to call. The germline V gene has CDR1 SQVTM and CDR2 ANQGSEA. The length of the CDR3 is 11 residues. V lost 1 base and J lost 8, with 8 bases in between. The CDR3 nucleotides read TGCAGCGTTGAAGCCCAGGTCGGCTACACCTTC. This sequence encodes CSVEAQVGYTF.

The chain joins TRBV7-9 to TRBJ2-5; TRBD1 might be the D (6 bases). The V gene lost 4 bases and the J gene lost 5 bases, with 11 bases spanning the gap. The CDR3 is 13 amino acids. Germline CDR1 reads SEHNR; CDR2 reads FQNEAQ (reference sequence). The CDR3 DNA is TGTGCCAGCAGCTCGGGACATACGGAGACCCAGTACTTC. Its translation is CASSSGHTETQYF.

In its sample, this clone was seen once. V gene TRBV7-2 combines with J gene TRBJ2-5, with D possibly TRBD2 on 6 matching bases. The V gene's germline CDR1 is SGHTA and CDR2 FQGNSA. The V and J ends lost 2 bases and 0 bases respectively, with 13 bases between them. This CDR3 contains 16 residues. The CDR3 loop is CASSLWTGANQETQYF. The CDR3 DNA follows: TGTGCCAGCAGCTTATGGACGGGAGCCAACCAAGAGACCCAGTACTTC.

The V gene is TRBV11-1, the J gene TRBJ1-1; D possibly corresponds to TRBD1 (5 bases). CDR1 and CDR2 (germline): SGHAT, FQDESV (reference sequence). Trimming took off 5 bases at V and 1 base at J, with 14 bases between the two ends. The CDR3 length is 15 residues. CDR3 sequence (DNA): TGTGCCAGCAGCCATGTCAAGCAGGGGAACACTGAAGCTTTCTTT. The encoded protein is CASSHVKQGNTEAFF.

The rearrangement uses TRBV2 and TRBJ1-2; 8 bases are shared with TRBD1. Trimming at V came to 3 bases and at J to 3 bases, leaving 9 bases not matched to a gene. In germline, CDR1 is SNHLY, CDR2 FYNNEI. The CDR3 loop spans 16 amino acids. The CDR3 loop is CASSDRDRLLYYGYTF. The CDR3 nucleotides are TGTGCCAGCAGTGACCGGGACAGGCTCTTGTACTATGGCTACACCTTC.

The V gene is TRBV9, the J gene TRBJ2-3; TRBD2 agrees at 10 bases. The CDR3 sequence is 15 residues long. Unmatched junction bases numbered 9, after V lost 2 bases and J lost 9 bases. Germline assignment: CDR1 SGDLS and CDR2 YYNGEE. The CDR3, as DNA: TGTGCCAGCAGCGTGCTCAGCGGGGGGGCAACGACGCAGTATTTT. It encodes CASSVLSGGATTQYF.

V is TRBV7-2 and J is TRBJ1-1; the D gene is possibly TRBD1 (6 bases). Germline V gene lookup returns CDR1 SGHTA and CDR2 FQGNSA. The CDR3 totals 13 residues. V dropped 5 bases and J dropped 7 bases, with 14 bases sitting between them. CDR3 bases: TGTGCCAGCAGCCTACGACAGGCGTATGAAGCTTTCTTT. Encoded protein: CASSLRQAYEAFF. The variable domain in full, completed from reference TRBV7-2 and TRBJ1-1, reads GAGVSQSPSNKVTEKGKDVELRCDPISGHTALYWYRQSLGQGLEFLIYFQGNSAPDKSGLPSDRFSAERTGGSVSTLTIQRTQQEDSAVYLCASSLRQAYEAFFGQGTRLTVV.

The chain uses TRBV6-5 and TRBJ2-3; D may be TRBD1 (6 bases). V was trimmed by 8 bases and J by 4 bases, leaving 13 bases between them. The length of the CDR3 is 13 residues. Germline CDR1 is MNHEY and CDR2 is SVGAGI. The CDR3 DNA follows: TGTGCCAGCGGACCGCAGGGGTCAGATACGCAGTATTTT. As protein: CASGPQGSDTQYF.

The rearrangement uses TRBV4-1 and TRBJ2-7, with TRBD1 matching 8 bases. J was trimmed by 4 bases and V by 4 bases; bases with no gene match: 12. CDR1 is MGHRA, CDR2 YSYEKL, per germline. There are 16 residues in the CDR3. CDR3 residues: CASSPSGQGARYEQYF. CDR3 sequence (DNA): TGCGCCAGCAGCCCGAGCGGGCAGGGGGCGCGGTACGAGCAGTACTTC.

The chain employs TRBV21-1 and TRBJ1-2; the table assigns TRBD1, which was not confirmed against the DNA. TRBV21-1 is recorded as a pseudogene. CDR3 length: 14 amino acids. The CDR3 region has the DNA TGTGCCAGCAGCAAAGCGCCAGATAACTATGGCTACACCTTC. Translated, it gives CASSKAPDNYGYTF.

V is TRBV19 and J is TRBJ2-1, with 8 positions matching TRBD1. Germline V lookup: CDR1 LNHDA, CDR2 SQIVND (reference sequence). J lost 0 bases, V lost 4 bases, and 8 bases had no gene match. The CDR3 consists of 17 residues. The CDR3 DNA follows: TGTGCCAGTAGTACAGGGACAGGATATAGCTCCTACAATGAGCAGTTCTTC. Its translation: CASSTGTGYSSYNEQFF. Complete variable domain (other parts from reference TRBV19 and TRBJ2-1): DGGITQSPKYLFRKEGQNVTLSCEQNLNHDAMYWYRQDPGQGLRLIYYSQIVNDFQKGDIAEGYSVSREKKESFPLTVTSAQKNPTAFYLCASSTGTGYSSYNEQFFGPGTRLTVL.

The chain's CDR3 is CASSLTGDQPQHF. DNA of the CDR3: TGTGCCAGCAGCTTAACAGGTGATCAGCCCCAGCATTTT. This sequence joins TRBV7-6 and TRBJ1-5; D possibly corresponds to TRBD1 (5 bases). V was cut by 2 bases and J by 5 bases, with 7 bases left in between. The germline CDR1 and CDR2 sequences are SGHVS and FNYEAQ. This CDR3 contains 13 residues.

This clone was recorded a few times. The chain links TRBV6-5 to TRBJ1-1; D gene unclear. The CDR3 has 14 amino acids. Germline loops: CDR1 MNHEY, CDR2 SVGAGI. The germline V and J ends were trimmed by 6 bases and 4 bases, with 15 bases remaining between them. This CDR3 is CASSASTGGTEAFF. In DNA, the CDR3 is TGTGCCAGCAGCGCTAGCACCGGTGGCACTGAAGCTTTCTTT.

V gene TRBV12-3 or TRBV12-4 combines with J gene TRBJ1-5, with D tentatively TRBD1 (6 bases). Trimming cost V 8 bases and J 4 bases, with 12 bases left between them. This CDR3 spans 13 amino acids. CDR3 residues: CASVGQINQPQHF. The CDR3 DNA reads as TGTGCCAGCGTTGGACAGATAAATCAGCCCCAGCATTTT.

This clone was counted once. Additional DNA sequences in this sample encode the identical CDR3. The genes are TRBV11-2 and TRBJ2-3; 11 bases are a match to TRBD2. CDR1 is SGHAT and CDR2 is FQNNGV in the germline V gene. The CDR3 sequence is 16 residues long. Trimming cost V 1 base and J 4 bases; bases outside gene matches: 4. The CDR3 spells CASSLGLAGGADTQYF. The DNA for the CDR3 is TGTGCCAGCAGCTTAGGGCTAGCGGGAGGAGCAGATACGCAGTATTTT.

The sample holds one count of this clone. The chain carries TRBV2 and TRBJ2-7; 7 nucleotides agree with TRBD1. This CDR3 has 11 residues. CDR1 and CDR2 from the germline V gene are SNHLY and FYNNEI. V trimming: 6 bases; J trimming: 11 bases; junction bases outside the gene matches: 7. CDR3 sequence reads: CASSPGQLEYF. CDR3 nucleotide sequence: TGTGCCAGCAGCCCGGGACAGCTCGAGTACTTC.

The chain is built from TRBV19 and TRBJ2-6; 7 positions match TRBD2. Germline V lookup: CDR1 LNHDA, CDR2 SQIVND (reference sequence). Trimming at V came to 5 bases and at J to 0 bases, leaving 7 bases not matched to a gene. This CDR3 has 17 amino acids. CDR3 sequence: CASSREVLNSGANVLTF. The CDR3 DNA sequence: TGTGCCAGTAGTCGGGAGGTCCTTAACTCTGGGGCCAACGTCCTGACTTTC.

The chain combines TRBV5-1 with TRBJ1-4, with D unclear. From germline, CDR1 is SGHRS and CDR2 YFSETQ. The length of the CDR3 is 14 residues. The V end was cut by 5 bases, the J end by 8 bases, with 16 bases between. CDR3 nucleotide sequence: TGCGCCAGCAGGGCTAGTGGGTCTGGGGAAAAACTGTTTTTT. Protein product: CASRASGSGEKLFF.

The chain couples TRBV12-5 to TRBJ2-7; D gene uncertain. Trimming took 3 bases from V and 0 from J, leaving 12 bases between them. In germline, CDR1 is LGHNT, CDR2 FRNRAP. The CDR3 consists of 15 residues. The CDR3 protein is CASGFTLVRSYEQYF. The CDR3 DNA reads TGTGCTAGTGGTTTCACCCTAGTCCGCTCCTACGAGCAGTACTTC.

The chain combines TRBV7-9 with TRBJ2-6; unclear D gene. The germline gives CDR1 SEHNR, CDR2 FQNEAQ (reference sequence). Trimming pared 8 bases from V and 0 bases from J, leaving 8 bases between. The CDR3 contains 14 residues. CDR3 sequence reads: CASEFFSGANVLTF. CDR3 DNA sequence: TGTGCCAGCGAGTTTTTCTCTGGGGCCAACGTCCTGACTTTC.

This sequence joins TRBV5-1 and TRBJ2-6; a possible D gene is TRBD2 (6 bases). V was clipped by 4 bases and J by 0 bases, with 8 bases between them. Germline CDR1 reads SGHRS; CDR2 reads YFSETQ. CDR3 size: 15 residues. CDR3 residues: CASSPRDSGANVLTF. As DNA, the CDR3 is TGCGCCAGCAGCCCGCGGGACTCTGGGGCCAACGTCCTGACTTTC.